This T cell receptor (beta chain) was sequenced in a study of T cells in Graves' hyperthyroidism and ophthalmopathy. Study results and caveats: Within blood appeared most thyroid clonotypes that had expanded above 0.001.

Trimming removed 0 bases at V and 2 bases at J, with 13 bases between. CDR1 and CDR2 from the germline V gene are DFQATT and SNEGSKA (reference sequence). This CDR3 is 15 amino acids long. This clonotype was seen ten or more times. Its antigen remains unknown. TCR beta CDR3 regions were amplified from RNA. The TCR CDR3 first-round RT-PCR relied on the HTBI primer set. TCRdb ran MiXCR on the multiplex PCR reads and lists one entry per CDR3 protein. The sample lists about 100,000 distinct CDR3 sequences, about 15% occurring once. Sequencing input: blood. J is TRBJ1-1 and V is TRBV20-1; D may be TRBD1 (5 bases). This sequence originates from a woman aged 50 to 65 with Graves' hyperthyroidism. The CDR3 reads CSARDPLGGNTEAFF. CDR3 DNA: TGCAGTGCTAGAGATCCCTTGGGGGGTAACACTGAAGCTTTCTTT.